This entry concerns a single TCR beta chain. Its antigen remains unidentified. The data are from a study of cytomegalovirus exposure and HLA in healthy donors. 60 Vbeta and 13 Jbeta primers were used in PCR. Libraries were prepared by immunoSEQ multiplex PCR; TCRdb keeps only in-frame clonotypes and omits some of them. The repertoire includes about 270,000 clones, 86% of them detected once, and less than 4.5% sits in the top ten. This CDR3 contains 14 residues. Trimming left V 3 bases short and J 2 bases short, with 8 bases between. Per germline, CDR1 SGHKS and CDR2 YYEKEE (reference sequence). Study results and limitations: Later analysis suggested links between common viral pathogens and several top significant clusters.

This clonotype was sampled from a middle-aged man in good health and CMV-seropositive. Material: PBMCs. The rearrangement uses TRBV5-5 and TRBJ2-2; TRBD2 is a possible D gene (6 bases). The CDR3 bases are TGTGCCAGCAGCTGGGGGGTCAACACCGGGGAGCTGTTTTTT. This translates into CASSWGVNTGELFF.